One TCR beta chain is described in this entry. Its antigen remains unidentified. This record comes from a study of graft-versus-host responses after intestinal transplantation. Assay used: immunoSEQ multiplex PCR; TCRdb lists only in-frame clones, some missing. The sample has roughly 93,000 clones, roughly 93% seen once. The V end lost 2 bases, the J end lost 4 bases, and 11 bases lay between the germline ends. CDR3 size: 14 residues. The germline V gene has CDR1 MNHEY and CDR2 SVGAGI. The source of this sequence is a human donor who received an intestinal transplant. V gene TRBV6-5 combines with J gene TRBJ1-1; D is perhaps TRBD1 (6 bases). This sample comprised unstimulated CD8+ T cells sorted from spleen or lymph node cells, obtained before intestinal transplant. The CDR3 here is CASSYGQGPTEAFF. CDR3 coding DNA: TGTGCCAGCAGTTACGGTCAGGGGCCCACTGAAGCTTTCTTT.